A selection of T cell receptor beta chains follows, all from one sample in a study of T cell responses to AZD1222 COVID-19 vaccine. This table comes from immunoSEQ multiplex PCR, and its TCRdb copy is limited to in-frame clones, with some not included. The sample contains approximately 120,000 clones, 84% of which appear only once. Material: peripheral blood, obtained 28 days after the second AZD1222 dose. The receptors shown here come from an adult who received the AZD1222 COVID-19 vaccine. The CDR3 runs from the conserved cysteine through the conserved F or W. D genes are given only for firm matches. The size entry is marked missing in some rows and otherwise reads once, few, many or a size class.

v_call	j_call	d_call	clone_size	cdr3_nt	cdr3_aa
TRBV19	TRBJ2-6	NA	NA	TGTGCCAGTAAAATCACCTCTGGGGCCAACGTCCTGACTTTC	CASKITSGANVLTF
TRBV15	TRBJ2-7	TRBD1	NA	TGTGCCACCAGCAGAGCTGGGACAGGGAAACACGAGCAGTACTTC	CATSRAGTGKHEQYF
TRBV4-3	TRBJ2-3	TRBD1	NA	TGCGCCAGCAGCCAAGATGGACAGGACGATACGCAGTATTTT	CASSQDGQDDTQYF
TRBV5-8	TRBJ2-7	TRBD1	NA	TGTGCCAGCAGTTTGACAATGGGACAGACCTACGAGCAGTACTTC	CASSLTMGQTYEQYF
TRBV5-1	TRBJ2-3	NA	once	TGCGCCAGCAGCTTACAGAAGCCCACAGATACGCAGTATTTT	CASSLQKPTDTQYF
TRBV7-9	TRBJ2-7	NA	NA	TGTGCCAGCAGCTCAGTGGACACCTACGAGCAGTACTTC	CASSSVDTYEQYF
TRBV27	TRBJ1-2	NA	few	TGTGCCAGCAGTTTTGGGGGTCTGAGGGGCTACACCTTC	CASSFGGLRGYTF
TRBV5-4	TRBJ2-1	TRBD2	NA	TGTGCCAGCAGCTTGGGCTACGGGACTAGCGGGCTCTATGAGCAGTTCTTC	CASSLGYGTSGLYEQFF
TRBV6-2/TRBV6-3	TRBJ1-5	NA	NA	TGTGCCAGCAGCCTTTATGACAGCGCATATGGACCCCAGCATTTT	CASSLYDSAYGPQHF
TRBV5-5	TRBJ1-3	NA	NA	TGTGCCAGCAGCTTGGGTCCAGAGACCTCTGGAAACACCATATATTTT	CASSLGPETSGNTIYF
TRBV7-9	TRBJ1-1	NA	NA	TGTGCCAGCAGCTTTGGAGCGGGGAACACTGAAGCTTTCTTT	CASSFGAGNTEAFF
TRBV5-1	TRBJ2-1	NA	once	TGCGCCAGCAGGTGGCAGGAGGCGTACAATGAGCAGTTCTTC	CASRWQEAYNEQFF
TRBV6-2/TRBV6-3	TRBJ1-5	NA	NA	TGTGCCAGCAGTTACGCCAGCTTTAATCAGCCCCAGCATTTT	CASSYASFNQPQHF
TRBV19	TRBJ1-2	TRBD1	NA	TGTGCCAGTAAGACGACCGGGACAGGAAATATGCGGTATGGCTACACCTTC	CASKTTGTGNMRYGYTF
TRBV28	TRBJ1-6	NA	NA	TGTGCCAGCAGTCCCCCCGGGGGGCTTGGATCACCCCTCCACTTT	CASSPPGGLGSPLHF
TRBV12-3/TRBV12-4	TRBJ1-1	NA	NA	TGTGCCAGCACCCGGGTGGCTGAAGCTTTCTTT	CASTRVAEAFF
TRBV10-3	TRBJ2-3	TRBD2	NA	TGTGCCATCAGTGTAGGCGGGGGGTCAGATACGCAGTATTTT	CAISVGGGSDTQYF
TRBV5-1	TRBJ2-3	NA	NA	TGCGCCAGCAGCTTAACGGATGCCACAGATACGCAGTATTTT	CASSLTDATDTQYF
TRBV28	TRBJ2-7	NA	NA	TGTGCCAGCAGGCTTCAGGGGTACGAGCAGTACTTC	CASRLQGYEQYF
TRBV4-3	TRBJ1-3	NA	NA	TGCGCCAGCAGCCAAGACCGGACGGGGGGAAACACCATATATTTT	CASSQDRTGGNTIYF
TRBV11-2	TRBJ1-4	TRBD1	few	TGTGCCAGCAGCTTAGGTGACAGGGATAATGAAAAACTGTTTTTT	CASSLGDRDNEKLFF
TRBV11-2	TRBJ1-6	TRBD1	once	TGTGCCAGCAGCTTAGGGACAGGGGTTTCACCCCTCCACTTT	CASSLGTGVSPLHF